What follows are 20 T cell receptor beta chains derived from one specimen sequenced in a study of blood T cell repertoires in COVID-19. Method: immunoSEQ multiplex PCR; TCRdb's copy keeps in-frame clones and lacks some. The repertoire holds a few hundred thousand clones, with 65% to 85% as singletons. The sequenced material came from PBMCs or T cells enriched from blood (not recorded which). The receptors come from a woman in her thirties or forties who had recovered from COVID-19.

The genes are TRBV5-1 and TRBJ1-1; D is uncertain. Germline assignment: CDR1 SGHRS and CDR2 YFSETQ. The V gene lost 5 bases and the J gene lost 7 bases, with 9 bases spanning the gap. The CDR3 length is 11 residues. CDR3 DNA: TGCGCCAGCAGGCGGGATAATGAAGCTTTCTTT. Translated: CASRRDNEAFF.

The CDR3 DNA sequence: TGTGCCAGCAGCTTAAGTCCAGGGAAGACTGAAGCTTTCTTT. Protein: CASSLSPGKTEAFF. This chain links TRBV7-3 with TRBJ1-1; D is perhaps TRBD1 (5 bases). The germline V and J ends were trimmed by 1 base and 5 bases, with 11 bases remaining between them. The germline V gene has CDR1 SGHTA and CDR2 FQGTGA. This CDR3 has 14 residues.

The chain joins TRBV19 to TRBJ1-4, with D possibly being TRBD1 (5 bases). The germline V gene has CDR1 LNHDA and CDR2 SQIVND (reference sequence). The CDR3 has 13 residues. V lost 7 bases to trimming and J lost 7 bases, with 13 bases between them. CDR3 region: CASNPQGSEKLFF. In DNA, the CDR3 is TGTGCCAGTAACCCCCAGGGATCTGAAAAACTGTTTTTT. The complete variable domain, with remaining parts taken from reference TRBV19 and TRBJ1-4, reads DGGITQSPKYLFRKEGQNVTLSCEQNLNHDAMYWYRQDPGQGLRLIYYSQIVNDFQKGDIAEGYSVSREKKESFPLTVTSAQKNPTAFYLCASNPQGSEKLFFGSGTQLSVL.

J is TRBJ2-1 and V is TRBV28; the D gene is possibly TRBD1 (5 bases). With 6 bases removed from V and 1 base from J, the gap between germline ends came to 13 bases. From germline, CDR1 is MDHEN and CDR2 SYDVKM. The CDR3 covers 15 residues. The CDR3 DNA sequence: TGTGCCAGCAGCCTGCTGGGGCCTTCCTACAATGAGCAGTTCTTC. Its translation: CASSLLGPSYNEQFF.

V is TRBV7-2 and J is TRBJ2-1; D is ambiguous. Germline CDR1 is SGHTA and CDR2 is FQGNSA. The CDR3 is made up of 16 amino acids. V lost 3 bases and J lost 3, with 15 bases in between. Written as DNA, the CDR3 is TGTGCCAGCAGCTTCCGCGGCCACCCGATCTACAATGAGCAGTTCTTC. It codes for CASSFRGHPIYNEQFF.

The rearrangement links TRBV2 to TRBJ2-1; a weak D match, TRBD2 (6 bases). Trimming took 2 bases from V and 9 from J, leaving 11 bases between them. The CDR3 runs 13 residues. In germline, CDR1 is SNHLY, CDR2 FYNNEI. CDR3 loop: CASSESWGGEQFF. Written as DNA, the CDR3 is TGTGCCAGCAGTGAATCTTGGGGAGGTGAGCAGTTCTTC.

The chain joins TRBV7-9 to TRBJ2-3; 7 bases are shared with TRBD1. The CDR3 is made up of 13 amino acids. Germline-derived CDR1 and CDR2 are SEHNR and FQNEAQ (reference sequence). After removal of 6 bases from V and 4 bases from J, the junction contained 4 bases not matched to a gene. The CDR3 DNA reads TGTGCCAGCAGTTGGCAGGGGGCAGATACGCAGTATTTT. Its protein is CASSWQGADTQYF.

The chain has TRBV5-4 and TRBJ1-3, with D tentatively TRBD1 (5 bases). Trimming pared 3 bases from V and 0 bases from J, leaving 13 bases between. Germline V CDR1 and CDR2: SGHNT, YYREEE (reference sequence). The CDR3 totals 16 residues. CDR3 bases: TGTGCCAGCAGCTCGGGGGGGGTTACCTCTGGAAACACCATATATTTT. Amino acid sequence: CASSSGGVTSGNTIYF.

Written as DNA, the CDR3 is TGTGCCAGCAGTCCGGTCGACGGGGGAACTAGCTCCTATAATTCACCCCTCCACTTT. Its protein product is CASSPVDGGTSSYNSPLHF. This sequence joins TRBV28 and TRBJ1-6; maybe TRBD1 (5 bases). Deletions cut 5 bases from V and 0 bases from J, with 20 bases between. Germline values: CDR1 MDHEN, CDR2 SYDVKM. The CDR3 sequence is 19 residues long.

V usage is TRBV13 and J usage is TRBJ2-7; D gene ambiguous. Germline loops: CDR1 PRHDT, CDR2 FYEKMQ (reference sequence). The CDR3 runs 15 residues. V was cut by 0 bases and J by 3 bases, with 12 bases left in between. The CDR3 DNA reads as TGTGCCAGCAGCTTAGGGGGCCACCAAGTCTACGAGCAGTACGTC. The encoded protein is CASSLGGHQVYEQYV.

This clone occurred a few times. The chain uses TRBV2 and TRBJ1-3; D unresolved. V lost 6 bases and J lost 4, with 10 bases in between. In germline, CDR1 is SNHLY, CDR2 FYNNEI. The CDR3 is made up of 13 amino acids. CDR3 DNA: TGTGCCAGCAGCGTAGAACAGGGAAACACCATATATTTT. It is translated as CASSVEQGNTIYF. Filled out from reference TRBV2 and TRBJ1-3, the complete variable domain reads EPEVTQTPSHQVTQMGQEVILRCVPISNHLYFYWYRQILGQKVEFLVSFYNNEISEKSEIFDDQFSVERPDGSNFTLKIRSTKLEDSAMYFCASSVEQGNTIYFGEGSWLTVV.

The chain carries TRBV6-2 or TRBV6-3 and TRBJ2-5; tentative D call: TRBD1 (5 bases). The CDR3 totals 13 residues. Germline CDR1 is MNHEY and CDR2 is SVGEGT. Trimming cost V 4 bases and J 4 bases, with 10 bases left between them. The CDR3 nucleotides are TGTGCCAGCAGTTTCGACAGAGGAGAGACCCAGTACTTC. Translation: CASSFDRGETQYF.

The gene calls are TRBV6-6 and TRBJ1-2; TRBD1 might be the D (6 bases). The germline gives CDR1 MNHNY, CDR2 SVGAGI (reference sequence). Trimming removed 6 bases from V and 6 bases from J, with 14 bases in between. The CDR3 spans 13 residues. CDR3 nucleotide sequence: TGTGCCAGCAGCTTACAGGGACCGAATGGCTACACCTTC. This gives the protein CASSLQGPNGYTF.

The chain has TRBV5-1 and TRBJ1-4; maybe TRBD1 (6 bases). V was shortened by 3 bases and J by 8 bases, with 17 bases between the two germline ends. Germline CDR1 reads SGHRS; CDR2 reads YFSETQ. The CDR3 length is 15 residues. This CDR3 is CASSSLKGEGEKLFF. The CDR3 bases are TGCGCCAGCAGCTCCCTTAAGGGGGAAGGAGAAAAACTGTTTTTT. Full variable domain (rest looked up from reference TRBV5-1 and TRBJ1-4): KAGVTQTPRYLIKTRGQQVTLSCSPISGHRSVSWYQQTPGQGLQFLFEYFSETQRNKGNFPGRFSGRQFSNSRSEMNVSTLELGDSALYLCASSSLKGEGEKLFFGSGTQLSVL.

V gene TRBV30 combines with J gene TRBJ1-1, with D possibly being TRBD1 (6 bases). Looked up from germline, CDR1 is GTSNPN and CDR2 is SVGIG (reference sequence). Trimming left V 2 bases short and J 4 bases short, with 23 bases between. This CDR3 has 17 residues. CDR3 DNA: TGTGCCTGGAGTCCCAAGGGGGGGGGATCTTGGGGCACTGAAGCTTTCTTT. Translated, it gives CAWSPKGGGSWGTEAFF.

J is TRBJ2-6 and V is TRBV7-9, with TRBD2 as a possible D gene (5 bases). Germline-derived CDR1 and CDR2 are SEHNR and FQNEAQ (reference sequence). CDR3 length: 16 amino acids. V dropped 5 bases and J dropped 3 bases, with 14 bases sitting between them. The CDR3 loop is CASSAAAVFGANVLTF. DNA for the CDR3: TGTGCCAGCAGCGCCGCAGCGGTATTTGGGGCCAACGTCCTGACTTTC.

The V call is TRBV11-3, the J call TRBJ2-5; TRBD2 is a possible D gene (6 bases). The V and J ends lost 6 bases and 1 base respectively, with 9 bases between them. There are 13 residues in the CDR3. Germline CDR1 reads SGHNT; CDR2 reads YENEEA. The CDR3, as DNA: TGTGCCAGCAGATTGACTAGCCAAGAGACCCAGTACTTC. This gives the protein CASRLTSQETQYF.

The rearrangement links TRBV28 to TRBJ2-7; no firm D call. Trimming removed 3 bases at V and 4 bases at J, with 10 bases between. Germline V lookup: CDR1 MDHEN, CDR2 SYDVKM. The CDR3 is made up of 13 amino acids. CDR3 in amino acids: CASSFGSRYEQYF. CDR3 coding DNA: TGTGCCAGCAGTTTTGGGTCGAGGTACGAGCAGTACTTC.

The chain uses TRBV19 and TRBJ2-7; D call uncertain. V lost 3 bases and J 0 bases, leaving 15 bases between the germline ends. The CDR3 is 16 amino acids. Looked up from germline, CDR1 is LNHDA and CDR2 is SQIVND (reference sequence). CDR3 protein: CASSIGSGLGSYEQYF. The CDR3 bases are TGTGCCAGTAGTATCGGCTCCGGGTTAGGCTCCTACGAGCAGTACTTC.

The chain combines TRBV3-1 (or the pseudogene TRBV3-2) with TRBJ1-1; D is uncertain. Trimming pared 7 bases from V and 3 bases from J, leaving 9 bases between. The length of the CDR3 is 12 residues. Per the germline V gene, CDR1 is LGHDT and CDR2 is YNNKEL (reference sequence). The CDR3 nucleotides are TGTGCCAGCACTTTCGGGGACACTGAAGCTTTCTTT. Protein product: CASTFGDTEAFF.